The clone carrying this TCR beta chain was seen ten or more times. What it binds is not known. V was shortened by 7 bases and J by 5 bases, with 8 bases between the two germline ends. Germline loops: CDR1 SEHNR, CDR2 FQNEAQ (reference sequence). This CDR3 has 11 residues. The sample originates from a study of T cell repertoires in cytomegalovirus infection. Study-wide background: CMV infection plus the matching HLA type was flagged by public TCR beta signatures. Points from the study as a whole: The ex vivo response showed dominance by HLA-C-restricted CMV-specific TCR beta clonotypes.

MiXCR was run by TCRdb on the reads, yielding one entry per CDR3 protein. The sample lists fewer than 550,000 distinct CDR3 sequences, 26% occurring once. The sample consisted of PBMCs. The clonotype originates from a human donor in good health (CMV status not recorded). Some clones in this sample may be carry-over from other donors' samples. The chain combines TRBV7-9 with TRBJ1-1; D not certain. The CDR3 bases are TGTGCCAGCACTCCCGGTACTGAAGCTTTCTTT. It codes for CASTPGTEAFF.